These 15 T cell receptor beta chains originate from one sample sequenced in a study of Graves' ophthalmopathy and Graves' hyperthyroidism. RNA transcripts provided the template for amplifying TCR beta CDR3 regions. HTBI primers were employed in first-round RT-PCR, then a second-round multiplex PCR followed. One entry per CDR3 protein, called by TCRdb with MiXCR from the multiplex PCR reads. The top ten clones hold 8.5% to 14% of a sample with over a million distinct CDR3 sequences, less than 45% of them seen once. The sequencing sample was made of peripheral blood or thyroid tissue (not recorded which). The receptors were gathered from an adult man with Graves' hyperthyroidism.

This clonotype turned up a few times. The chain recombines TRBV13 with TRBJ2-7; weak D call: TRBD1 (5 bases). The V gene's germline CDR1 is PRHDT and CDR2 FYEKMQ (reference sequence). Between the trimmed V and J ends, which lost 1 base and 4 bases, there was a span of 11 bases. The CDR3 totals 14 residues. CDR3 in amino acids: CASSLEGHAYEQYF. For the CDR3, the DNA is TGTGCCAGCAGCTTAGAGGGGCATGCGTACGAGCAGTACTTC.

The chain has TRBV18 and TRBJ2-5; D unresolved. The CDR3 runs to 14 residues. The germline V and J ends were trimmed by 3 bases and 1 base, with 9 bases remaining between them. CDR1 is KGHSH, CDR2 LQKENI, per germline. CDR3: CASSPEGFQETQYF. In nucleotides, the CDR3 is TGTGCCAGCTCACCGGAAGGTTTCCAAGAGACCCAGTACTTC.

Comments on this clonotype: The conserved phenylalanine or tryptophan normally closing the CDR3 is absent here, so this likely arose from a read error. The DNA is left out, because the CDR3 cannot be placed on it with certainty; the CDR3 is given as TCRdb lists it. CDR3 amino acids: CASSSQAAIY. The rearrangement uses TRBV7-2 and TRBJ1-1. Germline values: CDR1 SGHTA, CDR2 FQGNSA. The CDR3 contains 10 residues when both ends are counted.

The chain links TRBV28 to TRBJ1-6; D may be TRBD1 (6 bases). The CDR3 consists of 17 residues. The V end lost 7 bases, the J end lost 0 bases, and 16 bases lay between the germline ends. The germline V gene encodes CDR1 MDHEN and CDR2 SYDVKM. The CDR3 loop is CASNDPGESSYNSPLHF. The DNA for the CDR3 is TGTGCCAGCAATGACCCAGGGGAGAGCTCCTATAATTCACCCCTCCACTTT.

This chain uses TRBV4-3 with TRBJ2-5; TRBD2 matches 7 bases. Trimming removed 3 bases from V and 3 bases from J; junction bases left unmatched: 13. This CDR3 comprises 17 residues. CDR1 is LGHNA, CDR2 YSLEER, per germline. The DNA for the CDR3 is TGCGCCAGCAGCCATGGGTTGGCGGGAGTTTCGGAAGAGACCCAGTACTTC. Translating gives CASSHGLAGVSEETQYF.

This clonotype was counted many times. For the CDR3, the DNA is TGCAGTGCCCCTCTGGGGGGGGGGGCCAACGTCCTGACTTTC. It codes for CSAPLGGGANVLTF. The chain links TRBV20-1 to TRBJ2-6; 7 bases match TRBD2. Germline V gives CDR1 DFQATT, CDR2 SNEGSKA (reference sequence). V gave up 6 bases and J gave up 4 bases; unmatched junction bases: 6. The CDR3 is made up of 14 amino acids.

The chain is built from TRBV20-1 and TRBJ2-2; D could derive from TRBD1 or TRBD2 (5 bases each). The CDR3 is 12 amino acids. Trimming stripped 8 bases from V and 7 bases from J, with 14 bases between. CDR1 DFQATT and CDR2 SNEGSKA come from the germline V gene (reference sequence). The CDR3 DNA reads as TGCAGTCACCGCGAGGGGCACGGGGAGCTGTTTTTT. Amino acids: CSHREGHGELFF.

There are many counts of this clonotype. The chain is built from TRBV11-3 and TRBJ2-2, with 13 bases that match TRBD2. V shed 6 bases, J shed 4 bases, and the junction held 5 bases outside the gene matches. This CDR3 has 16 residues. Germline V gene data show CDR1 as SGHNT and CDR2 as YENEEA. The CDR3 nucleotides are TGTGCCAGCAGTCGGACTAGCGGGGGAGGCACCGGGGAGCTGTTTTTT. Translated: CASSRTSGGGTGELFF.

This clonotype was observed many times. The chain is built from TRBV11-2 and TRBJ2-5; D could derive from TRBD1 or TRBD2 (5 bases each). Trimming shortened V by 5 bases and J by 2 bases, and 12 bases separated the two germline ends. Germline lookup yields CDR1 SGHAT and CDR2 FQNNGV. The CDR3 has 14 amino acids. Written as DNA, the CDR3 is TGTGCCAGCAGCGGTTGGGGGTCACAAGAGACCCAGTACTTC. Translating it yields CASSGWGSQETQYF.

This clonotype has at least ten counts. The J gene is TRBJ1-5, the V gene TRBV12-3 or TRBV12-4; D remains ambiguous. The V end lost 7 bases, the J end lost 9 bases, and 19 bases lay between the germline ends. The CDR3 has 14 amino acids. CDR3 amino acids: CASNNGRRLMPQHF. CDR3 DNA: TGTGCCAGCAACAACGGACGGCGATTGATGCCCCAGCATTTT.

This clonotype was seen repeatedly, ten times or more. The chain recombines TRBV20-1 with TRBJ2-7, with D perhaps TRBD1 (6 bases). The germline CDR1 and CDR2 sequences are DFQATT and SNEGSKA (reference sequence). The CDR3 loop spans 13 amino acids. The V end lost 5 bases, the J end lost 6 bases, and 17 bases lay between the germline ends. The CDR3 is CSAFYQGLGEQYF. DNA for the CDR3: TGCAGTGCTTTTTATCAGGGGTTGGGCGAGCAGTACTTC.

This clonotype came up many times. The chain uses TRBV6-5 and TRBJ2-5; 9 bases match TRBD1. V shed 0 bases, J shed 5 bases, and the junction held 7 bases outside the gene matches. The germline V gene encodes CDR1 MNHEY and CDR2 SVGAGI. The CDR3 runs to 16 residues. As DNA, the CDR3 is TGTGCCAGCAGTTACTCGGTCACAGGGGGCGCGGAGACCCAGTACTTC. It encodes CASSYSVTGGAETQYF.

This clonotype was detected many times. The chain recombines TRBV29-1 with TRBJ1-3, with D possibly being TRBD1 (5 bases). Trimming took off 1 base at V and 2 bases at J, with 9 bases between the two ends. CDR1 and CDR2 (germline): SQVTM, ANQGSEA. This CDR3 region has 14 residues. For the CDR3, the DNA is TGCAGCGTTGAAGGGGTAGGGGCTGGAAACACCATATATTTT. Its protein product is CSVEGVGAGNTIYF.

Points on this clonotype: A much larger clone lies a single base off, so this may be a read error. This sequence joins TRBV13 and TRBJ2-5; 10 bases are shared with TRBD2. This CDR3 contains 16 residues. The germline V gene encodes CDR1 PRHDT and CDR2 FYEKMQ (reference sequence). The CDR3 nucleotides are TGTGCCAGCAGCGACTGGGAGCGGGGGGGCCAAGAGGCCCAGTACTTC. It specifies CASSDWERGGQEAQYF.

This clonotype was found a few times. The chain uses TRBV2 and TRBJ1-2, with D perhaps TRBD1 (5 bases). Trimming removed 3 bases from V and 8 bases from J, with 13 bases in between. The CDR3 runs 13 residues. Germline V lookup: CDR1 SNHLY, CDR2 FYNNEI. CDR3 coding DNA: TGTGCCAGCAGTGAGGGGCAGGGTGGAGGCTACACCTTC. Its translation: CASSEGQGGGYTF.